This passage covers 26 T cell receptor beta chains from one sample sequenced in a study of read filtering for tumor transcriptome and immune sequencing (dated by TCRdb to 2020 to 2021). Sequenced on an Illumina HiSeq 4000. The Immunoverse kit was used to build TCR libraries from around 420 ng RNA, with molecular barcoded adaptors covering alpha/delta and beta/gamma chains. TCRdb's own reprocessing of the public reads used fastp at Q25 and MiXCR and kept productive beta chains. For every CDR3 protein sequence, its rows merge into one entry that carries the most common genes and DNA. This sample comprises roughly 60,000 distinct CDR3 sequences, 20% to 25% of them detected only once. The leading ten clones occupy 17% of the sample. Input material: a population of CD138-negative cells sorted from bone marrow. The cell subset or site label, as the study defines it: bone marrow mononuclear cells depleted of CD138+ plasma/myeloma cells by negative magnetic selection. The receptors originated from a donor over 35 with multiple myeloma.

The rearrangement links TRBV6-5 to TRBJ1-1; D is uncertain. The ends were cut back, 7 bases at V and 4 bases at J, with 22 bases in the middle. Germline CDR1 is MNHEY and CDR2 is SVGAGI. The CDR3 spans 16 residues. The chain's CDR3 is CASTAGLLLDGTEAFF. In DNA form, the CDR3 reads TGTGCCAGCACTGCGGGTCTCTTACTGGATGGCACTGAAGCTTTCTTT.

As concerns this clonotype: This clone may be a read error of a much larger clone one base away. The V call is TRBV7-2, the J call TRBJ1-1; D is possibly TRBD1 (5 bases). CDR1 and CDR2 from the germline V gene are SGHTA and FQGNSA. The CDR3 covers 14 residues. CDR3 DNA: TGTGCCTGCAGCTCTACCAGGGATGACACTGAAGCTTTCTTT. Translated: CACSSTRDDTEAFF.

The V gene is TRBV11-3, the J gene TRBJ2-7; TRBD2 matches 7 bases. The germline gives CDR1 SGHNT, CDR2 YENEEA. The CDR3 loop spans 15 amino acids. V gave up 3 bases and J gave up 1 base; unmatched junction bases: 6. CDR3 in amino acids: CASSLGGLQSYEQYF. The CDR3 DNA reads as TGTGCCAGCAGCTTGGGAGGGCTACAATCCTACGAGCAGTACTTC. Supplemented by reference TRBV11-3 and TRBJ2-7, the full variable domain reads EAGVVQSPRYKIIEKKQPVAFWCNPISGHNTLYWYLQNLGQGPELLIRYENEEAVDDSQLPKDRFSAERLKGVDSTLKIQPAELGDSAVYLCASSLGGLQSYEQYFGPGTRLTVT.

This clonotype appeared many times. This sequence joins TRBV28 and TRBJ2-3; 7 bases match TRBD2. J was trimmed by 2 bases and V by 5 bases; bases with no gene match: 28. Germline V CDR1 and CDR2: MDHEN, SYDVKM. The CDR3 is made up of 22 amino acids. The CDR3 spells CASSPFRWRERRGKGATDTQYF. The DNA of the CDR3 is TGTGCCAGCAGTCCGTTCCGTTGGCGGGAGCGTAGGGGCAAAGGGGCCACAGATACGCAGTATTTT.

V gene TRBV3-1 combines with J gene TRBJ2-2, with D unresolved. Germline V gene data show CDR1 as LGHDT and CDR2 as YNNKEL (reference sequence). V lost 1 base to trimming and J lost 8 bases, with 2 bases between them. The CDR3 spans 11 residues. The DNA for the CDR3 is TGTGCCAGCAGCCAAGGAGGGGAGCTGTTTTTT. Its protein is CASSQGGELFF.

A note on this clonotype: Since a much larger clone is just one base distant, this may be a read error. Here the CDR3 omits its conserved ending phenylalanine or tryptophan, so a read error is the likely source. The V and J genes are TRBV27 and TRBJ2-5; D may be TRBD1 or TRBD2 (5 bases each). Germline V gene lookup returns CDR1 MNHEY and CDR2 SMNVEV (reference sequence). This CDR3 is 14 amino acids long. The V end was cut by 5 bases, the J end by 0 bases, with 10 bases between. As DNA, the CDR3 is TGTGCCAGCAGTATCCCGGGACACCAAGAGACCCAGTACATC. Translated, it gives CASSIPGHQETQYI.

This clonotype was recorded at least ten times. The CDR3 sequence is CASSLPSGGSGRTSEQFF. CDR3 nucleotides: TGTGCCAGCAGCTTACCTTCGGGGGGTAGCGGGAGAACGAGCGAGCAGTTCTTC. The chain has TRBV11-2 and TRBJ2-1; 9 nucleotides align to TRBD2. The ends lost 2 bases at V and 10 bases at J; junction bases unmatched: 18. CDR3 length: 18 residues. The germline V gene has CDR1 SGHAT and CDR2 FQNNGV.

By share, this clonotype ranks as medium-sized (0.01 to 0.1%). The gene calls are TRBV20-1 and TRBJ2-1; D is undetermined. Trimming pared 7 bases from V and 6 bases from J, leaving 16 bases between. Germline loops: CDR1 DFQATT, CDR2 SNEGSKA (reference sequence). This CDR3 comprises 13 residues. The CDR3 DNA reads as TGCAGTGTAAGCATTCCCCCGACCAATGAGCAGTTCTTC. Translation gives CSVSIPPTNEQFF.

This clonotype was found many times. The rearrangement uses TRBV7-9 and TRBJ2-5; 9 bases agree with TRBD1. J gave up 5 bases and V 5 bases, and 6 bases lay outside the gene matches. This CDR3 is built from 14 residues. Germline V gives CDR1 SEHNR, CDR2 FQNEAQ (reference sequence). The CDR3 protein is CASSPGTGRETQYF. Written as DNA, the CDR3 is TGTGCCAGCAGCCCGGGGACAGGGAGGGAGACCCAGTACTTC.

This clonotype was detected ten times or more. The chain is built from TRBV4-1 and TRBJ2-1, with 11 positions matching TRBD2. The CDR3 extends over 15 amino acids. The J segment lost 10 bases and the V segment lost 2 bases, leaving 7 bases of the junction unmatched. Germline V gene sequence: CDR1 MGHRA, CDR2 YSYEKL. CDR3 nucleotides: TGCGCCAGCAGCCAAACTAGCGGGGGCCTAGGAGAGCAGTTCTTC. Translation: CASSQTSGGLGEQFF.

This clonotype was seen ten or more times. This chain links TRBV6-6 with TRBJ2-1; 10 bases are a match to TRBD1. Germline loops: CDR1 MNHNY, CDR2 SVGAGI (reference sequence). The CDR3 is 16 residues long. Trimming at V came to 2 bases and at J to 12 bases, leaving 13 bases not matched to a gene. The CDR3 DNA follows: TGTGCCAGCAGTTACCCTAGGACAGGGGGAGTTATTTGGCAGTTCTTC. Protein product: CASSYPRTGGVIWQFF.

The table lists this clonotype with a few counts. The chain couples TRBV7-2 to TRBJ2-1, with TRBD2 matching over 8 bases. Germline V gene lookup returns CDR1 SGHTA and CDR2 FQGNSA. The CDR3 extends over 16 amino acids. The J segment lost 4 bases and the V segment lost 1 base, leaving 6 bases of the junction unmatched. CDR3 coding DNA: TGTGCCAGCAGCTTAGTATCTAGCGGGCTTTACAATGAGCAGTTCTTC. Amino acids: CASSLVSSGLYNEQFF.

The chain recombines TRBV7-9 with TRBJ2-3; D unresolved. The germline V and J ends were trimmed by 9 bases and 0 bases, with 7 bases remaining between them. Germline assignment: CDR1 SEHNR and CDR2 FQNEAQ (reference sequence). The length of the CDR3 is 12 residues. The CDR3 reads CARSSSTDTQYF. In DNA form, the CDR3 reads TGTGCCAGGTCTTCTAGCACAGATACGCAGTATTTT.

Turning to this clonotype: One end of the junction varies from germline; a read error may be responsible. This sequence joins TRBV20-1 and TRBJ2-1, with D possibly being TRBD2 (5 bases). This CDR3 has 15 residues. Germline CDR1 and CDR2: DFQATT and SNEGSKA (reference sequence). The DNA of the CDR3 is TGCAGTGCCATAGAGGCGACTACCGTCTACAGTGAGCAGTTCTTC. As protein: CSAIEATTVYSEQFF.

This clonotype was counted ten times or more. The chain combines TRBV28 with TRBJ2-3; 9 nucleotides align to TRBD1. With V trimmed by 4 bases and J by 3 bases, 2 bases remained unmatched. CDR3 length: 14 amino acids. The germline V gene has CDR1 MDHEN and CDR2 SYDVKM. The CDR3 sequence: CASSSGQGTDTQYF. The CDR3 DNA reads TGTGCCAGCAGTTCGGGACAGGGAACAGATACGCAGTATTTT.

Points on this clonotype: A much larger clone lies one base from this, so it may be a read error. The chain joins TRBV7-9 to TRBJ2-3; 8 bases agree with TRBD1. CDR1 is SEHNR and CDR2 is FQNEAQ in the germline V gene (reference sequence). CDR3 length: 14 residues. Trimming removed 3 bases from V and 7 bases from J; junction bases left unmatched: 6. The CDR3: CASSFRQGSHTQYF. The CDR3, as DNA: TGTGCCAGCAGCTTTAGACAGGGGAGCCATACGCAGTATTTT.

This clonotype was counted at least ten times. The chain combines TRBV28 with TRBJ2-1; D remains ambiguous. The CDR3 runs to 14 residues. Germline V gene data show CDR1 as MDHEN and CDR2 as SYDVKM. V was shortened by 4 bases and J by 0 bases, with 7 bases between the two germline ends. CDR3 region: CASSWGSSYNEQFF. CDR3 DNA sequence: TGTGCCAGCAGTTGGGGTAGCTCCTACAATGAGCAGTTCTTC.

In this sample, this clonotype turned up many times. The rearrangement joins TRBV28 to TRBJ2-3; D possibly corresponds to TRBD1 (7 bases). V lost 6 bases, J lost 6 bases, and 19 bases lay in between. The CDR3 consists of 15 residues. Germline V gene lookup returns CDR1 MDHEN and CDR2 SYDVKM. CDR3 region: CASRSQQGGADTQYF. The DNA of the CDR3 is TGTGCCAGCAGGAGCCAGCAGGGGGGCGCGGATACGCAGTATTTT.

The chain couples TRBV9 to TRBJ1-5, with D possibly matching TRBD1 (5 bases). The CDR3 length is 14 residues. The V end was cut by 3 bases, the J end by 0 bases, with 7 bases between. CDR1 is SGDLS and CDR2 is YYNGEE in the germline V gene. Here the CDR3 DNA reads TGTGCCAGCAGCGGGGACGCTAGCAATCAGCCCCAGCATTTT. Protein sequence: CASSGDASNQPQHF. The full variable domain, with the rest looked up from reference TRBV9 and TRBJ1-5, is DSGVTQTPKHLITATGQRVTLRCSPRSGDLSVYWYQQSLDQGLQFLIQYYNGEERAKGNILERFSAQQFPDLHSELNLSSLELGDSALYFCASSGDASNQPQHFGDGTRLSIL.

To note about this clonotype: One end of the junction does not line up with germline, which may come from a read error. The chain is built from TRBV10-3 and TRBJ2-7; 8 positions agree with TRBD1. The CDR3 runs 17 residues. The germline CDR1 and CDR2 sequences are ENHRY and SYGVKD. The chain's CDR3 is CAISQPGTGRSSYELYF. In DNA, the CDR3 is TGTGCCATCAGCCAGCCAGGGACAGGTCGCTCCTCCTACGAGCTGTACTTC.

There are a few counts of this clonotype. The chain carries TRBV5-6 and TRBJ1-2; 10 bases are a match to TRBD1. The ends lost 5 bases at V and 4 bases at J; junction bases unmatched: 8. Germline values: CDR1 SGHDT, CDR2 YYEEEE. This CDR3 has 15 residues. The CDR3 DNA is TGTGCCAGCAGTTACACCGGGACAGGGGTCTATGGCTACACCTTC. It translates to CASSYTGTGVYGYTF.

This clonotype was observed at least ten times. The chain combines TRBV28 with TRBJ2-7; 8 bases align to TRBD2. The CDR3 has 14 amino acids. Germline lookup yields CDR1 MDHEN and CDR2 SYDVKM. V shed 7 bases and J 4 bases; nucleotides not matched to a gene: 9. CDR3 bases: TGTGCCAGCACCCTTAAGCGGGAGTGGTACGAGCAGTACTTC. Translating gives CASTLKREWYEQYF.

In this sample, this clonotype turned up many times. The CDR3, as DNA: TGCAGAGTCTCGGGACAGACGAACACTGAAGCTTTCTTT. It specifies CRVSGQTNTEAFF. The rearrangement links TRBV29-1 to TRBJ1-1, with 7 bases fitting TRBD1. CDR1 and CDR2 (germline): SQVTM, ANQGSEA. This CDR3 is built from 13 residues.

Worth noting for this clonotype: This clone may be a read error of a much larger clone one base away. The V and J genes are TRBV28 and TRBJ2-5, with a possible D match to TRBD2 (5 bases). Germline lookup yields CDR1 MDHEN and CDR2 SYDVKM. This CDR3 is 14 amino acids long. The germline V and J ends were trimmed by 8 bases and 4 bases, with 17 bases remaining between them. CDR3 sequence (DNA): TGTGCCAGCGGTTCACAGCCGGCGGGAGAGACCCAGTACTTC. This translates into CASGSQPAGETQYF.

This clonotype was detected only a few times. A clone one base away is much larger, so this may be a read error. The chain uses TRBV2 and TRBJ1-1; perhaps TRBD1 as D (6 bases). CDR3 length: 12 amino acids. V lost 7 bases and J lost 10, with 16 bases in between. CDR1 and CDR2 (germline): SNHLY, FYNNEI. CDR3 in amino acids: CASKRTAVGAFF. CDR3 DNA: TGTGCCAGCAAGCGGACAGCCGTGGGAGCTTTCTTT.

This clonotype was counted once. A much larger clone differs from this one at a single base, so this may be a read error. This chain's CDR3 is CASSFYRERGSHNEQFF. In DNA, the CDR3 is TGTGCCAGCAGCTTTTACAGGGAAAGGGGCTCCCACAATGAGCAGTTCTTC. The V gene is TRBV7-6, the J gene TRBJ2-1, with D possibly matching TRBD1 (6 bases). Germline V CDR1 and CDR2: SGHVS, FNYEAQ. The CDR3 spans 17 residues.